The sequence of this T cell receptor beta chain was determined in a study of blood T cell repertoires in COVID-19. Study context: Some COVID-19 samples were acute and others convalescent; all came from the United States, Italy and Spain.

This clone appeared once. Using immunoSEQ multiplex PCR, the repertoire was profiled, and TCRdb retains in-frame clones only, with some absent. The sample has about 160,000 clones, around 82% seen once. The CDR3 is 16 residues long. Per the germline V gene, CDR1 is LNHDA and CDR2 is SQIVND (reference sequence). V lost 4 bases and J lost 2; bases outside the gene matches: 10. This receptor was taken from a woman aged 50 to 60 in a cohort exposed to, infected with or recovered from COVID-19 (not recorded which). The sequencing input was PBMCs or T cells enriched from blood (not recorded which). V gene TRBV19 combines with J gene TRBJ2-7; 8 bases map to TRBD1. The CDR3 nucleotides are TGTGCCAGTAGTAGAGATGGCGGGACAGGAGCCTACGAGCAGTACTTC. Amino acid sequence: CASSRDGGTGAYEQYF.